These T cell receptor beta chains were read from a single sample in a study of graft-versus-host responses after intestinal transplantation. Their antigens remain unidentified. TCRdb's table, derived via immunoSEQ multiplex PCR, lists solely in-frame clones and lacks some. The table shows tens of thousands of clones, with 85% to 95% occurring only once. The input for sequencing was unstimulated CD8+ T cells sorted from spleen or lymph node cells, taken before intestinal transplant. These receptors were obtained from a human donor who received an intestinal transplant. Both conserved end residues are part of each CDR3. D genes are given only for firm matches. The size entry is marked missing in some rows and otherwise reads once, few, many or a size class.

j_gene	abundance	d_gene	v_gene	CDR3aa	CDR3nt
TRBJ2-7	NA	TRBD2	TRBV4-3	CASSLTFGGYEQYF	TGCGCCAGCAGCCTTACGTTCGGGGGGTACGAGCAGTACTTC
TRBJ2-3	NA	TRBD1	TRBV11-2	CASSWTGGDTQYF	TGTGCCAGCAGCTGGACAGGGGGCGATACGCAGTATTTT
TRBJ1-1	NA	NA	TRBV30	CAWSADSDNTEAFF	TGTGCCTGGAGCGCGGACAGTGACAACACTGAAGCTTTCTTT
TRBJ2-2	NA	NA	TRBV19	CASSIQSGEITGELFF	TGTGCCAGTAGTATCCAGTCAGGGGAAATCACCGGGGAGCTGTTTTTT
TRBJ1-6	NA	NA	TRBV6-5	CASSDGGGNSPLHF	TGTGCCAGCAGCGACGGGGGGGGTAATTCACCCCTCCACTTT
TRBJ1-1	NA	TRBD1	TRBV27	CASSARTGSEAFF	TGTGCCAGCAGCGCAAGGACAGGGTCTGAAGCTTTCTTT
TRBJ2-4	NA	NA	TRBV27	CASSPGGNIQYF	TGTGCCAGCAGTCCGGGGGGCAACATTCAGTACTTC
TRBJ1-5	NA	NA	TRBV7-9	CASTPTVLRGKPQHF	TGTGCCAGCACCCCGACAGTTCTCCGGGGGAAGCCCCAGCATTTT
TRBJ2-1	NA	TRBD2	TRBV27	CASRVLAGGQNEQFF	TGTGCCAGCAGGGTTCTGGCGGGGGGGCAAAATGAGCAGTTCTTC
TRBJ1-4	NA	TRBD1	TRBV6-6	CASTSWAGQVNEKLFF	TGTGCCAGCACCTCTTGGGCCGGACAGGTTAATGAAAAACTGTTTTTT
TRBJ1-6	NA	NA	TRBV4-1	CASSPPPGSHNSPLHF	TGCGCCAGCAGCCCGCCACCGGGATCTCATAATTCACCCCTCCACTTT
TRBJ1-1	NA	TRBD1	TRBV6-5	CASSYLGQGTAFF	TGTGCCAGCAGTTACCTGGGACAGGGTACGGCTTTCTTT
TRBJ1-3	NA	NA	TRBV29-1	CSVVGVDSGNTIYF	TGCAGCGTTGTTGGGGTGGACAGTGGAAACACCATATATTTT
TRBJ1-6	NA	TRBD1	TRBV19	CASSIMGQGNSPLHF	TGTGCCAGTAGTATAATGGGACAGGGGAATTCACCCCTCCACTTT
TRBJ1-2	NA	NA	TRBV10-2	CASSESGVYGYTF	TGCGCCAGCAGTGAATCGGGGGTCTATGGCTACACCTTC
TRBJ1-5	NA	NA	TRBV19	CASSIGQVAAVSNQPQHF	TGTGCCAGTAGTATAGGACAGGTCGCGGCGGTTAGCAATCAGCCCCAGCATTTT
TRBJ2-7	NA	TRBD1	TRBV27	CASSSRTGSYEQYF	TGTGCCAGCAGTTCACGGACAGGATCCTACGAGCAGTACTTC
TRBJ2-3	NA	NA	TRBV9	CASSPPGGASTDTQYF	TGTGCCAGCAGCCCCCCAGGTGGTGCGAGCACAGATACGCAGTATTTT
TRBJ1-2	NA	TRBD1	TRBV29-1	CSVGRPGQGDYGYTF	TGCAGCGTTGGTCGGCCGGGACAGGGAGACTATGGCTACACCTTC
TRBJ1-2	NA	NA	TRBV30	CAYETGEEGYTF	TGTGCCTACGAAACGGGGGAGGAAGGCTACACCTTC
TRBJ2-6	NA	TRBD1	TRBV15	CATSKRQGGANVLTF	TGTGCCACCAGCAAACGACAGGGTGGGGCCAACGTCCTGACTTTC
TRBJ2-3	NA	TRBD2	TRBV19	CASTRASGGSTDTQYF	TGTGCCAGCACCCGGGCTAGCGGGGGGAGCACAGATACGCAGTATTTT
TRBJ1-6	NA	NA	TRBV10-3	CAISDDTYSPLHF	TGTGCCATCAGTGATGACACGTATTCACCCCTCCACTTT
TRBJ2-3	NA	TRBD1	TRBV7-9	CASRPDTGGRTDTQYF	TGTGCCAGCAGACCCGATACAGGGGGAAGGACAGATACGCAGTATTTT
TRBJ1-2	NA	NA	TRBV27	CASSYKGEGYGYTF	TGTGCCAGCAGTTATAAAGGGGAAGGTTATGGCTACACCTTC
TRBJ2-7	NA	NA	TRBV5-1	CASSLAQSDYPYEQYF	TGCGCCAGCAGCTTGGCGCAATCGGACTACCCCTACGAGCAGTACTTC
TRBJ2-1	NA	TRBD2	TRBV7-8	CASSLDGGGFGWQFF	TGTGCCAGCAGCTTAGATGGCGGGGGGTTCGGTTGGCAGTTCTTC
TRBJ1-3	few	NA	TRBV5-6	CASSLWGSGNTIYF	TGTGCCAGCAGCTTGTGGGGCAGCGGAAACACCATATATTTT
TRBJ2-7	NA	TRBD2	TRBV27	CASRVTSGVLGEQYF	TGTGCCAGCAGGGTGACTAGCGGGGTGCTAGGGGAGCAGTACTTC
TRBJ1-3	NA	NA	TRBV7-9	CASSLGNLGAGNTIYF	TGTGCCAGCAGCTTAGGCAACCTAGGCGCTGGAAACACCATATATTTT
TRBJ2-5	NA	NA	TRBV2	CASSESQGQETQYF	TGTGCCAGCAGTGAATCACAGGGACAAGAGACCCAGTACTTC
TRBJ2-1	NA	NA	TRBV11-2	CASSSTGSSYNEQFF	TGTGCCAGCAGCTCTACAGGGTCCTCCTACAATGAGCAGTTCTTC
TRBJ1-1	NA	NA	TRBV7-6	CASSLGFGGNTEAFF	TGTGCCAGCAGCTTAGGATTCGGGGGGAACACTGAAGCTTTCTTT
TRBJ2-1	NA	TRBD2	TRBV9	CASSVGGELSYNEQFF	TGTGCCAGCAGCGTGGGGGGGGAACTCTCCTACAATGAGCAGTTCTTC
TRBJ2-7	NA	TRBD2	TRBV18	CASSPTGGGSYEQYF	TGTGCCAGCTCACCAACGGGAGGGGGGTCCTACGAGCAGTACTTC
TRBJ2-1	NA	NA	TRBV29-1	CSVVDNEQFF	TGCAGCGTTGTAGACAATGAGCAGTTCTTC
TRBJ1-4	few	TRBD1	TRBV5-8	CASSSVRDREEKLFF	TGTGCCAGCAGCTCCGTCCGGGACAGAGAGGAAAAACTGTTTTTT